The rows below give T cell receptor beta chains drawn from one sample of a study of blood T cells in healthy people across ages. A single record per CDR3 protein comes from TCRdb applying MiXCR to the 5' RACE reads. The data show around 1.5 million distinct CDR3 sequences, almost 35% seen once. Sequenced: blood. All receptors come from a young woman in good health. Each CDR3 is given with its conserved first and last residue. The D gene is left open where the match is weak. Clone sizes are given selectively: once, few, many, or a class where the clone is expanded.

CDR3 DNA,CDR3 protein,V gene,D gene,clone size,J gene
TGTGCCAGCAGTCTAGCGGAAGCCCCGGATACGCAGTATTTT,CASSLAEAPDTQYF,TRBV6-5,TRBD2,NA,TRBJ2-3
TGTGCCAGCAGCCCCACGGAGCGGGAGATTGGCGAGACCCAGTACTTC,CASSPTEREIGETQYF,TRBV6-6,TRBD2,NA,TRBJ2-5
TGTGCCAGCAGTCACGGGACTAGGGGTAACAATGAGCAGTTCTTC,CASSHGTRGNNEQFF,TRBV27,TRBD2,few,TRBJ2-1
TGCAGTGCTTTGCTCACCGGGGAGCTGTTTTTT,CSALLTGELFF,TRBV20-1,NA,few,TRBJ2-2
TGTGCCATCAGTGAGGGCCCCGACAGATTTAGCAATCAGCCCCAGCATTTT,CAISEGPDRFSNQPQHF,TRBV10-3,NA,NA,TRBJ1-5
TGTGCCAGCAGCCAAGCGGGGGACACTAGCACAGATACGCAGTATTTT,CASSQAGDTSTDTQYF,TRBV3-1,NA,NA,TRBJ2-3
TGTGCCACCAGCCAAGGACTAGCGGGGTTAGGAGAGACCCAGTACTTC,CATSQGLAGLGETQYF,TRBV10-3,TRBD2,NA,TRBJ2-5
TGTGCCAGCAGCCCCCAGGGAGGGAGCACAGATACGCAGTATTTT,CASSPQGGSTDTQYF,TRBV7-7,TRBD2,NA,TRBJ2-3
TGTGCCAGCAGCTCCCCGGGGGACAGAAGGGCCTACGAGCAGTACTTC,CASSSPGDRRAYEQYF,TRBV7-2,NA,few,TRBJ2-7
TGTGCCAGCAGCCCCTCAGGGGGGGGAGAGACCCAGTACTTC,CASSPSGGGETQYF,TRBV3-1,NA,many,TRBJ2-5
TGTGCCAGCAGCTGGCCTAGGTGGAACAATACAGATACGCAGTATTTT,CASSWPRWNNTDTQYF,TRBV7-2,NA,NA,TRBJ2-3
TGCAGTGCCCCAACCAGCTACAATCAGCCCCAGCATTTT,CSAPTSYNQPQHF,TRBV20-1,NA,few,TRBJ1-5
TGTGCCAGCAGCTATGGACAGGACGGGGGCTATGGCTACACCTTC,CASSYGQDGGYGYTF,TRBV6-1,TRBD1,NA,TRBJ1-2
TGCAGCGTTGAGGGACAGGGTTACGTCGACGGCTACACCTTC,CSVEGQGYVDGYTF,TRBV29-1,TRBD1,few,TRBJ1-2